This passage covers 16 T cell receptor beta chains from one sample sequenced in a study of regulatory T cells in long-lasting Graves disease. Building the TCR beta libraries relied on iRepertoire HTBI primers, and CDR3 regions underwent Arm-PCR. TCRdb ran MiXCR on the multiplex PCR reads and lists one entry per CDR3 protein. This sample yields 350,000 to 450,000 distinct CDR3 sequences, of which 16% are seen a single time; 30% belongs to the top ten. The time point is: newly diagnosed GD, antithyroid drugs for less than 3 months. Generation of the TCR library employed RNA extracted from PBMCs. This sample was also put to use in a study of T cells in Graves' hyperthyroidism and ophthalmopathy.

The sample consisted of peripheral blood mononuclear cells (PBMCs), taken at new diagnosis, from a patient treated with antithyroid drugs. The receptors shown here come from a man in his forties with Graves disease.

This clonotype was observed many times. The CDR3 DNA reads as TGTGCCAGCAGCTTAGGCCTAGCGGGGGGGAATGAGCAGTTCTTC. Encoded protein: CASSLGLAGGNEQFF. This chain links TRBV19 with TRBJ2-1, with 12 bases identical to TRBD2. CDR1 is LNHDA and CDR2 is SQIVND in the germline V gene (reference sequence). CDR3 size: 15 residues. V lost 9 bases, J lost 7 bases, and 10 bases stayed unmatched.

This sequence joins TRBV11-1 and TRBJ2-1; TRBD1 is a possible D gene (5 bases). CDR3 length: 15 residues. V lost 4 bases and J lost 1, with 11 bases in between. Germline V lookup: CDR1 SGHAT, CDR2 FQDESV (reference sequence). CDR3 sequence reads: CASSSPGISYNEQFF. The CDR3 DNA reads TGTGCCAGCAGCTCTCCAGGGATTTCCTACAATGAGCAGTTCTTC. Drawing the rest from reference TRBV11-1 and TRBJ2-1, the complete variable domain is EAEVAQSPRYKITEKSQAVAFWCDPISGHATLYWYRQILGQGPELLVQFQDESVVDDSQLPKDRFSAERLKGVDSTLKIQPAELGDSAMYLCASSSPGISYNEQFFGPGTRLTVL.

This clonotype was detected only a few times. The V and J genes are TRBV9 and TRBJ2-1; D remains unclear. The CDR3 is made up of 14 amino acids. Trimming took off 0 bases at V and 6 bases at J, with 10 bases between the two ends. Germline V gene lookup returns CDR1 SGDLS and CDR2 YYNGEE. This CDR3 reads CASSVEYSPNEQFF. In DNA form, the CDR3 reads TGTGCCAGCAGCGTAGAATATTCTCCCAATGAGCAGTTCTTC.

This clonotype has at least ten counts. This sequence joins TRBV19 and TRBJ2-3; D may match TRBD1 or TRBD2 (5 bases each). CDR3 length: 15 residues. V shed 5 bases and J shed 6 bases, with 18 bases lying between them. CDR1 and CDR2 (germline): LNHDA, SQIVND (reference sequence). CDR3 sequence: CASSSPGRPWDTQYF. The DNA of the CDR3 is TGTGCCAGTAGTTCCCCGGGACGACCATGGGATACGCAGTATTTT.

About this clonotype: A much larger clone is a single base away; this may be a read error. V is TRBV28 and J is TRBJ1-5; 7 nucleotides agree with TRBD1. The ends lost 4 bases at V and 2 bases at J; junction bases unmatched: 2. The length of the CDR3 is 14 residues. Germline CDR1 MDHEN, CDR2 SYDVKM. The CDR3 is CASSSGQGNQPQHF. The CDR3 DNA reads TGTGCCAGCAGTTCCGGACAGGGCAATCAGCCCCAGCATTTT. The full variable domain, completed using reference TRBV28 and TRBJ1-5, is DVKVTQSSRYLVKRTGEKVFLECVQDMDHENMFWYRQDPGLGLRLIYFSYDVKMKEKGDIPEGYSVSREKKERFSLILESASTNQTSMYLCASSSGQGNQPQHFGDGTRLSIL.

With regard to this clonotype: A much larger clone differs from this one at a single base, so this may be a read error. This rearrangement joins TRBV3-1 to TRBJ1-1; 7 bases agree with TRBD1. The CDR3 is made up of 15 amino acids. Germline CDR1 is LGHDT and CDR2 is YNNKEL (reference sequence). DNA for the CDR3: TGTGCCAGCAGCCAAGATGGCAGGGGGAGCACTGGAGCTTTCTTT. Its protein is CASSQDGRGSTGAFF.

This clonotype has a count of ten or more. The V call is TRBV28, the J call TRBJ2-5; D is uncertain. Germline loops: CDR1 MDHEN, CDR2 SYDVKM. This CDR3 comprises 15 residues. Trimming shortened V by 1 base and J by 2 bases, and 11 bases separated the two germline ends. CDR3 region: CASSLFYPYQETQYF. CDR3 bases: TGTGCCAGCAGTTTATTTTATCCATATCAAGAGACCCAGTACTTC.

This clonotype has just a few counts. The chain links TRBV4-3 to TRBJ2-6, with D uncertain. This CDR3 is built from 16 residues. The V gene's germline CDR1 is LGHNA and CDR2 YSLEER. V was cut by 0 bases and J by 0 bases, with 6 bases left in between. The CDR3, as DNA: TGCGCCAGCAGCCAAGAAGAAGGCTCTGGGGCCAACGTCCTGACTTTC. Its protein product is CASSQEEGSGANVLTF.

The chain couples TRBV4-1 to TRBJ2-5; tentatively, D is TRBD1 (6 bases). The CDR3 has 15 amino acids. Trimming took off 4 bases at V and 3 bases at J, with 15 bases between the two ends. Looked up from germline, CDR1 is MGHRA and CDR2 is YSYEKL. CDR3: CASSREQGSEETQYF. CDR3 DNA sequence: TGCGCCAGCAGCCGCGAGCAGGGGTCGGAAGAGACCCAGTACTTC.

The chain recombines TRBV7-9 with TRBJ2-7; 9 nucleotides match TRBD2. J was trimmed by 2 bases and V by 2 bases; bases with no gene match: 4. The CDR3 runs to 15 residues. Germline V gene lookup returns CDR1 SEHNR and CDR2 FQNEAQ (reference sequence). The CDR3 DNA follows: TGTGCCAGCAGCTTACCTAGCGGGGCCACCTACGAGCAGTACTTC. Residues: CASSLPSGATYEQYF.

This clonotype showed up many times. This rearrangement joins TRBV6-1 to TRBJ1-6, with 12 nucleotides matching TRBD1. Germline lookup yields CDR1 MNHNS and CDR2 SASEGT. The CDR3 consists of 18 residues. Losses at the gene ends were 7 bases for V and 4 bases for J; bases not matched to a gene: 11. As DNA, the CDR3 is TGTGCCAGCACCCGCACAGGGGGACAGGGGGCTTATAATTCACCCCTCCACTTT. It yields the protein CASTRTGGQGAYNSPLHF.

This clonotype has a count of ten or more. V gene TRBV30 combines with J gene TRBJ1-5, with D possibly matching TRBD1 (6 bases). This CDR3 is built from 13 residues. From germline, CDR1 is GTSNPN and CDR2 SVGIG (reference sequence). The V and J ends lost 1 base and 5 bases respectively, with 9 bases between them. CDR3 DNA: TGTGCCTGGAGTGGGGGGGGCGATCAGCCCCAGCATTTT. Its translation is CAWSGGGDQPQHF.

This clonotype turned up a few times. This rearrangement joins TRBV29-1 to TRBJ2-1, with D perhaps TRBD2 (5 bases). Germline V gives CDR1 SQVTM, CDR2 ANQGSEA. The CDR3 totals 15 residues. Trimming removed 1 base from V and 5 bases from J, with 15 bases in between. The CDR3 protein is CSVEARGLDDNEQFF. CDR3 DNA sequence: TGCAGCGTTGAAGCTCGAGGGTTAGACGACAATGAGCAGTTCTTC.

This clonotype was detected many times. The chain employs TRBV6-2 or TRBV6-3 and TRBJ2-7; 13 bases are shared with TRBD2. Germline V gives CDR1 MNHEY, CDR2 SVGEGT. V lost 4 bases, J lost 4 bases, and 4 bases stayed unmatched. This CDR3 spans 15 amino acids. CDR3 coding DNA: TGTGCCAGCAGTTCTGGACTAGCGGGGGCTTACGAGCAGTACTTC. It codes for CASSSGLAGAYEQYF.

Worth noting for this clonotype: A read error is likely, as this CDR3 ends without the conserved phenylalanine or tryptophan. In DNA, the CDR3 is TGCAGTGCCTCAGCTTGGGATCAGCCCCAGCATTTG. Its translation: CSASAWDQPQHL. This chain links TRBV20-1 with TRBJ1-5; D call uncertain. Germline V CDR1 and CDR2: DFQATT, SNEGSKA (reference sequence). Deletions cut 6 bases from V and 5 bases from J, with 11 bases between. The CDR3 has 12 amino acids.

This clonotype was observed at least ten times. J is TRBJ1-2 and V is TRBV10-3, with 9 positions matching TRBD1. The CDR3 has 13 amino acids. Germline assignment: CDR1 ENHRY and CDR2 SYGVKD. Trimming at V came to 10 bases and at J to 2 bases, leaving 5 bases not matched to a gene. The CDR3 region is CATGGQGNYGYTF. In DNA, the CDR3 is TGTGCCACCGGAGGACAGGGGAACTATGGCTACACCTTC.